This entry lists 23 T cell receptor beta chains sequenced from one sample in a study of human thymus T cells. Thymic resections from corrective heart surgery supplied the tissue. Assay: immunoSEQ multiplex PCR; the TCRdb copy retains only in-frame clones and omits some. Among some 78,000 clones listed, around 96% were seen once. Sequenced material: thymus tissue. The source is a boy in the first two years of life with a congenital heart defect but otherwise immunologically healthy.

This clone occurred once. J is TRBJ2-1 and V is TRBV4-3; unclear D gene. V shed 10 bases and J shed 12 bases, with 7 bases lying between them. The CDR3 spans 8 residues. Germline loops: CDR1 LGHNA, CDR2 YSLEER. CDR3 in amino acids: CAIDPQFF. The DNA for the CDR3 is TGCGCCATAGATCCGCAGTTCTTC.

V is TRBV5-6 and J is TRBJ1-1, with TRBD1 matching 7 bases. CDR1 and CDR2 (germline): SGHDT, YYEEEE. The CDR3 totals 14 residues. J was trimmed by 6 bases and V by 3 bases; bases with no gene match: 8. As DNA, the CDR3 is TGTGCCAGCAGCTACAGGGGCGGGGGTGCTGAAGCTTTCTTT. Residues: CASSYRGGGAEAFF.

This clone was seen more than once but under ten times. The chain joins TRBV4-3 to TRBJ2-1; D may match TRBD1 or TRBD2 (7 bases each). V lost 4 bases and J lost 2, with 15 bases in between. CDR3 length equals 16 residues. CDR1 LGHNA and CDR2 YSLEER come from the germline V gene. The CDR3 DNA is TGCGCCAGCAGCCGTCGGGGAGGGGGCACCTACAATGAGCAGTTCTTC. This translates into CASSRRGGGTYNEQFF.

CDR3 sequence (DNA): TGCGCCAGCAGCGTATCGGGGACTTTTATTTACGAGCAGTACTTC. This translates into CASSVSGTFIYEQYF. The V gene is TRBV10-2, the J gene TRBJ2-7, with D possibly being TRBD2 (6 bases). Germline CDR1 and CDR2: WSHSY and SAAADI. The germline V and J ends were trimmed by 6 bases and 4 bases, with 19 bases remaining between them. This CDR3 spans 15 amino acids.

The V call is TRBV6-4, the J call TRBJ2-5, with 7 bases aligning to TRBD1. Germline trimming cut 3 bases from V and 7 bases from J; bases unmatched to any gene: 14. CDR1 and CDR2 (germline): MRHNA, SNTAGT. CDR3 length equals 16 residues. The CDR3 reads CASSETSEGGPGTQYF. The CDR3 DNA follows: TGTGCCAGCAGTGAGACGTCTGAAGGGGGCCCGGGGACCCAGTACTTC.

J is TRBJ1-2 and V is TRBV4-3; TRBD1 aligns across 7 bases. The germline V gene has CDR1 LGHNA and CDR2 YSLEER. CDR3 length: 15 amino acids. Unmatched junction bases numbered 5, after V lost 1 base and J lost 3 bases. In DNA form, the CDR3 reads TGCGCCAGCAGCCAAGGCACAGGGGATGACTATGGCTACACCTTC. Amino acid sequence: CASSQGTGDDYGYTF.

The CDR3 loop reads CASSPSRHRFSTDTQYF. The CDR3 DNA reads TGTGCCAGCAGTCCTTCTCGCCACAGGTTTAGCACAGATACGCAGTATTTT. The gene calls are TRBV27 and TRBJ2-3, with a tentative D call TRBD1 (5 bases). Trimming removed 5 bases from V and 0 bases from J, with 18 bases in between. This CDR3 spans 17 amino acids. Germline lookup yields CDR1 MNHEY and CDR2 SMNVEV (reference sequence).

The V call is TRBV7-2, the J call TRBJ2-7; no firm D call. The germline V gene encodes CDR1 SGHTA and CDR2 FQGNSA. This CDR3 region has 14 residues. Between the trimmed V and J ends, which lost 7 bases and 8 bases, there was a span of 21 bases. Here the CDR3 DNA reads TGTGCCAGCACCCGTATGGGCTTTCCTTTGCAGCAGTACTTC. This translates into CASTRMGFPLQQYF.

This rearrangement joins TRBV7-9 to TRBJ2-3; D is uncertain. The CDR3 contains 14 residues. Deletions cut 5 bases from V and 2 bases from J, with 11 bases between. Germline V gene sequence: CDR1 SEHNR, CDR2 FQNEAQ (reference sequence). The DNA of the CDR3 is TGTGCCAGCAGCCCAATACCACACACAGATACGCAGTATTTT. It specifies CASSPIPHTDTQYF.

As DNA, the CDR3 is TGTGCCAGCAGCCAAGCCTTAGCGGGGGACCTCTACACAGATACGCAGTATTTT. Translating it yields CASSQALAGDLYTDTQYF. The V gene is TRBV4-2, the J gene TRBJ2-3; 9 bases are shared with TRBD2. There are 18 residues in the CDR3. Germline CDR1 and CDR2: LGHNA and YNFKEQ. The V gene end was trimmed by 1 base and the J gene end by 2 bases; junction bases not matched to a gene: 10.

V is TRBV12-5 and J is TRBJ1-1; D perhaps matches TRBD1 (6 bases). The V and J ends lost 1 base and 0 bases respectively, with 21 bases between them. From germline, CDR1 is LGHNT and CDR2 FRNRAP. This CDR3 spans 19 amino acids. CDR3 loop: CASGLALGGRTDMNTEAFF. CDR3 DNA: TGTGCTAGTGGTTTGGCCCTAGGCGGTAGGACAGATATGAACACTGAAGCTTTCTTT.

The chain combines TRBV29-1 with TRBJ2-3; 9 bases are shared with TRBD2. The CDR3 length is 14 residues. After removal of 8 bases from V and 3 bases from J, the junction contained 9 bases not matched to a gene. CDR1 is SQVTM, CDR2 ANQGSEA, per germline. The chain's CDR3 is CSPWRLAATDTQYF. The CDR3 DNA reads TGCAGCCCCTGGAGACTAGCGGCGACAGATACGCAGTATTTT.

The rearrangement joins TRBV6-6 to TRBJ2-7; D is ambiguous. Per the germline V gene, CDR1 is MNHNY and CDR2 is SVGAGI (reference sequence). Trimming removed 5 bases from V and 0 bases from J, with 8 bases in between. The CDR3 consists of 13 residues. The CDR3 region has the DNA TGTGCCAGCAGTACCCACTCCTCCTACGAGCAGTACTTC. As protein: CASSTHSSYEQYF.

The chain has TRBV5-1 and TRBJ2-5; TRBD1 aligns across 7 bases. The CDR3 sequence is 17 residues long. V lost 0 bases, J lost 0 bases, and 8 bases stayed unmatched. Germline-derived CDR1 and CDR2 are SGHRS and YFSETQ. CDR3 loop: CASSLDTDRVHQETQYF. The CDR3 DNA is TGCGCCAGCAGCTTGGACACCGACAGGGTACACCAAGAGACCCAGTACTTC.

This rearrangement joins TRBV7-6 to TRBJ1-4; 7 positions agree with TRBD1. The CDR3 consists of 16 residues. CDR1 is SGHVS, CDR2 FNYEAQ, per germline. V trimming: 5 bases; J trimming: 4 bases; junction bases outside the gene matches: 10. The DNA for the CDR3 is TGTGCCAGCAGCCACCACCTACGACAGGGTAATGAAAAACTGTTTTTT. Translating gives CASSHHLRQGNEKLFF.

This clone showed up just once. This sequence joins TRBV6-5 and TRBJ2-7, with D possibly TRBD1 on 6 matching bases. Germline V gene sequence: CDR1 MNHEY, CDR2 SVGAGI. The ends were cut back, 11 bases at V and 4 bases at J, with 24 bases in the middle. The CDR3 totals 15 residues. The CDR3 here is CAEHLGAGLLYEQYF. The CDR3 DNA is TGTGCCGAACACTTGGGGGCAGGGCTCCTTTACGAGCAGTACTTC.

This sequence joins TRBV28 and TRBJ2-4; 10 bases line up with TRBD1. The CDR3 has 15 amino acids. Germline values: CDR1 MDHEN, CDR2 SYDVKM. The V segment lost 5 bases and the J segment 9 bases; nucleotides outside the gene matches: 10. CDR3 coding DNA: TGTGCCAGCAGTCTAACACGGACAGGGGGAGGCATTCAGTACTTC. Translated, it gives CASSLTRTGGGIQYF.

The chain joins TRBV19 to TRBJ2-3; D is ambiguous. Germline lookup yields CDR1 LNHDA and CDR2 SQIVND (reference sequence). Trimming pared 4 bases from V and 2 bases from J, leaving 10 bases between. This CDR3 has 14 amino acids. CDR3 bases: TGTGCCAGTAGTACCCGACACTACACAGATACGCAGTATTTT. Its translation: CASSTRHYTDTQYF.

This CDR3 is CASSFIPGLAGGRGELFF. The CDR3 region has the DNA TGTGCCAGCAGCTTTATCCCCGGCCTAGCGGGGGGGCGAGGGGAGCTGTTTTTT. V is TRBV7-2 and J is TRBJ2-2; TRBD2 agrees at 12 bases. CDR1 is SGHTA, CDR2 FQGNSA, per germline. V shed 3 bases and J 8 bases; nucleotides not matched to a gene: 13. This CDR3 region has 18 residues.

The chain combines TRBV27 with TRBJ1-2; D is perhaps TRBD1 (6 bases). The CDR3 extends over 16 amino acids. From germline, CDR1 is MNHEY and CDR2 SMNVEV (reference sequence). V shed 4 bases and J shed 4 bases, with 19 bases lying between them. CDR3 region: CASSSLWEQGLYGYTF. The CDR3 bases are TGTGCCAGCAGTTCCTTGTGGGAACAGGGCCTCTATGGCTACACCTTC.

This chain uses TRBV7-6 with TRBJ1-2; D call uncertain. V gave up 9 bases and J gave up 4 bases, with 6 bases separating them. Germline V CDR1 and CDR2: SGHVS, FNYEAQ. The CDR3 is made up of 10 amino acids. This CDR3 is CARKTYGYTF. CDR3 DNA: TGTGCCAGAAAGACCTATGGCTACACCTTC.

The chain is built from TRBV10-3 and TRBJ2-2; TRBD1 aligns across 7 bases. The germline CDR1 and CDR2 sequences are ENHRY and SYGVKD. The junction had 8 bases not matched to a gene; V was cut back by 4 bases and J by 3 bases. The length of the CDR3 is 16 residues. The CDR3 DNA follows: TGTGCCATCAGTGTAGAAGGGGGCGAGGACACCGGGGAGCTGTTTTTT. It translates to CAISVEGGEDTGELFF.

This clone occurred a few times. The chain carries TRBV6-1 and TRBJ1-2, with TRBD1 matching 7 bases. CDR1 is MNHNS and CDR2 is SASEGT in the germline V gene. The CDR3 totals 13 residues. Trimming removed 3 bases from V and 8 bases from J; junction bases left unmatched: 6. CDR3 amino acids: CASSDRQGWGYTF. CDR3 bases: TGTGCCAGCAGTGATAGACAGGGCTGGGGCTACACCTTC.